This T cell receptor (beta chain) is from a study of control samples from healthy donors and cancer patients. V was pared by 5 bases and J by 3 bases, with 7 bases of the junction left unmatched. CDR3 length equals 15 residues. The germline CDR1 and CDR2 sequences are SGHTA and FQGNSA. Data came from immunoSEQ multiplex PCR; TCRdb stores just in-frame clones and leaves some out. Among about 75,000 clones, approximately 80% were seen once, and the ten largest hold over 13%. The sample consisted of blood. This clonotype was sampled from a man aged 50-60 years in good health. This chain connects TRBV7-2 to TRBJ2-1; 7 bases align to TRBD2. CDR3 region: CASSTGGGNYNEQFF. CDR3 coding DNA: TGTGCCAGCAGCACCGGGGGAGGGAACTACAATGAGCAGTTCTTC.